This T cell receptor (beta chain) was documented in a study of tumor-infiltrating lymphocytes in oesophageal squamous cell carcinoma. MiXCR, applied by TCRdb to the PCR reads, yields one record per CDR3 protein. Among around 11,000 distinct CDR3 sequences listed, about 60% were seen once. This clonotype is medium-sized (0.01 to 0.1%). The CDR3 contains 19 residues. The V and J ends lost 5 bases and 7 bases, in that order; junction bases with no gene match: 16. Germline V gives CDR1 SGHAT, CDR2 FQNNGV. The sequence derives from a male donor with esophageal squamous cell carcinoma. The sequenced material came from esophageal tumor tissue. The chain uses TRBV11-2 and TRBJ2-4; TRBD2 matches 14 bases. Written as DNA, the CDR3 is TGTGCCAGCAGCCCTACCCGACTAGCGGGAGGGCCGGTATTCAACATTCAGTACTTC. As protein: CASSPTRLAGGPVFNIQYF.